Listed below are T cell receptor beta chains from one sample, sequenced in a study of siplizumab effects on memory and regulatory T cells. Sequenced by immunoSEQ multiplex PCR; TCRdb stores in-frame clones only, minus some. The table has 20,000 to 30,000 clones, approximately 80% seen once; the top ten hold around 23%. Material: memory CD4+ T cells sorted from blood. All receptors derive from a human donor in good health. CDR3s leave out the opening cysteine and the closing phenylalanine or tryptophan.

v_call	j_call	cdr3_aa
TRBV5-1	TRBJ1-4	ASSKGQGGTNEKLF
TRBV19	TRBJ2-4	ASNDRARGKNIQY
TRBV28	TRBJ1-5	ASATGGGNQPQH
TRBV27	TRBJ2-3	ASNRAGGTDTQY
TRBV4-1	TRBJ2-5	ASSQYRQETQY
TRBV27	TRBJ2-2	ASSFGPNTGELF
TRBV18	TRBJ2-3	ASSLQLGTDTQY
TRBV2	TRBJ1-2	ASSAGGPGTNNGYT
TRBV29-1	TRBJ1-1	SVSRQGNTEAF
TRBV28	TRBJ1-2	ASKMVYGYT
TRBV5-1	TRBJ1-2	ASSLSNYGYT
TRBV7-2	TRBJ1-1	ASSPFFSNTEAF
TRBV6-1	TRBJ2-7	AAQLAGGSYEQY
TRBV30	TRBJ2-4	AWGTPGLSRAKNIQY
TRBV6-1	TRBJ2-3	ASSGGRTGPTDTQY
TRBV6-5	TRBJ2-7	ASSNTGTRLVEQY
TRBV5-5	TRBJ2-7	ASSFPTSSEQY
TRBV6-6	TRBJ2-5	ASSRDGGTQY
TRBV30	TRBJ2-5	AWSHGGSLRTQY
TRBV5-6	TRBJ2-7	ASSLAAGGPYEQY
TRBV7-9	TRBJ2-1	ASRHGTSGGRSYNEQF
TRBV19	TRBJ2-5	ASSPDRQETQY
TRBV5-4	TRBJ2-4	ASSPRGSGRAKNIQY
TRBV2	TRBJ1-4	ASSGAIEKLF
TRBV25-1	TRBJ1-1	ASRKTGVNTEAF
TRBV7-8	TRBJ2-3	ASSLSGLAGTTDTQY
TRBV19	TRBJ2-5	ASTQSGGSQETQY
TRBV28	TRBJ2-1	ASSLGQGRYEQF
TRBV19	TRBJ2-3	ASNTGQGFADTQY
TRBV29-1	TRBJ2-3	SVRQRAGTDTQY
TRBV18	TRBJ2-7	ASSGSDSSYEQY
TRBV7-2	TRBJ1-3	ASSLDRGGSGNTIY
TRBV23-1	TRBJ1-5	ASSQDSRDSNQPQH
TRBV5-5	TRBJ2-3	ASSLDVNTDTQY
TRBV19	TRBJ1-5	ASSIAQGNQPQH
TRBV5-4	TRBJ2-7	ASSLGRLSYEQY
TRBV6-6	TRBJ2-5	ASSYSLAGGRETQY